The sequence of this T cell receptor beta chain was determined in a study of blood T cell repertoires in COVID-19. Study as a whole: COVID-19 samples, acute and convalescent, were from the United States, Italy and Spain.

V gave up 9 bases and J gave up 2 bases, with 17 bases separating them. The CDR3 spans 15 residues. CDR1 and CDR2 (germline): MDHEN, SYDVKM. TCRdb's copy holds only in-frame clones and misses some; the assay was immunoSEQ multiplex PCR. The sample comprises tens of thousands of clones, over 80% of which are singletons, and about an eighth rests with the top ten. A few counts support this clone. The V call is TRBV28, the J call TRBJ1-5; D is perhaps TRBD1 (6 bases). This TCR was sampled from a woman of 80 years or more with acute or convalescent COVID-19. Sample: peripheral blood. CDR3: CASSGGAIGNQPQHF. In DNA, the CDR3 is TGTGCCAGTAGTGGGGGGGCGATTGGCAATCAGCCCCAGCATTTT.